The 22 T cell receptor beta chains below come from one sample, sequenced in a study of blood T cell repertoires in COVID-19. Produced via immunoSEQ multiplex PCR; TCRdb's table is partial and in-frame only. The repertoire has about 200,000 clones, roughly 90% of them found once; the top ten carry 0.5% to 0.65%. Sequenced material: peripheral blood. All receptors come from a man between 45 and 60 years old with acute or convalescent COVID-19.

In its sample, this clone was seen once. The V and J genes are TRBV7-9 and TRBJ2-2, with a weak D call TRBD1 (6 bases). The germline gives CDR1 SEHNR, CDR2 FQNEAQ (reference sequence). The V end was cut by 4 bases, the J end by 6 bases, with 15 bases between. The CDR3 is made up of 15 amino acids. The CDR3 region has the DNA TGTGCCAGCAGCTCGCTGCTACAGGGTCCCGGGGAGCTGTTTTTT. Its translation is CASSSLLQGPGELFF.

The rearrangement uses TRBV24-1 and TRBJ2-5; 9 positions agree with TRBD1. Germline-derived CDR1 and CDR2 are KGHDR and SFDVKD. V shed 3 bases and J 5 bases; nucleotides not matched to a gene: 6. CDR3 length equals 15 residues. The CDR3 DNA is TGTGCCACCAGTGATACAAGGACAGGGGTGGAGACCCAGTACTTC. Translated, it gives CATSDTRTGVETQYF.

This rearrangement joins TRBV3-1 (or the pseudogene TRBV3-2) to TRBJ2-1, with D maybe TRBD1 (8 bases). CDR1 and CDR2 (germline): LGHDT, YNNKEL (reference sequence). Trimming pared 7 bases from V and 9 bases from J, leaving 16 bases between. The CDR3 is made up of 13 amino acids. The CDR3 DNA reads as TGTGCCAGCACCCGACAGGGGAGGGGTGAGCAGTTCTTC. Translation gives CASTRQGRGEQFF.

The chain uses TRBV11-2 and TRBJ2-7; 10 nucleotides agree with TRBD2. Germline trimming cut 4 bases from V and 0 bases from J; bases unmatched to any gene: 3. This CDR3 has 15 residues. Germline V gene lookup returns CDR1 SGHAT and CDR2 FQNNGV. The CDR3 sequence is CASSSGLADSYEQYF. The CDR3, as DNA: TGTGCCAGCAGCTCCGGACTAGCGGACTCCTACGAGCAGTACTTC.

This clone showed up just once. The gene calls are TRBV7-2 and TRBJ1-2; TRBD1 aligns across 7 bases. The J segment lost 5 bases and the V segment lost 5 bases, leaving 8 bases of the junction unmatched. Germline lookup yields CDR1 SGHTA and CDR2 FQGNSA. CDR3 length equals 14 residues. The CDR3 DNA sequence: TGTGCCAGCAGCGGTACACAGGGGCGGTATGGCTACACCTTC. Amino acid sequence: CASSGTQGRYGYTF.

The rearrangement links TRBV7-2 to TRBJ1-3; TRBD1 aligns across 8 bases. The length of the CDR3 is 16 residues. V was clipped by 2 bases and J by 2 bases; unmatched bases: 5. Germline lookup yields CDR1 SGHTA and CDR2 FQGNSA. CDR3 sequence reads: CASSLNGQGTGNTIYF. Here the CDR3 DNA reads TGTGCCAGCAGCTTAAACGGACAGGGTACTGGAAACACCATATATTTT.

The J gene is TRBJ1-1, the V gene TRBV18, with D tentatively TRBD1 (5 bases). The CDR3 has 15 amino acids. CDR1 and CDR2 (germline): KGHSH, LQKENI. The V and J ends lost 1 base and 5 bases respectively, with 14 bases between them. The CDR3 nucleotides are TGTGCCAGCTCACCACAAAGGGGCCAAGGGACTGAAGCTTTCTTT. Translation: CASSPQRGQGTEAFF.

V and J are TRBV7-2 and TRBJ2-7, with D possibly matching TRBD1 (5 bases). The CDR3 sequence is 14 residues long. Per germline, CDR1 SGHTA and CDR2 FQGNSA. Trimming took 2 bases from V and 1 from J, leaving 9 bases between them. CDR3 sequence (DNA): TGTGCCAGCAGCTTATGGCCAGGGTCCTACGAGCAGTACTTC. Translating it yields CASSLWPGSYEQYF.

V is TRBV2 and J is TRBJ2-7; 8 bases fit TRBD1. This CDR3 region has 14 residues. Looked up from germline, CDR1 is SNHLY and CDR2 is FYNNEI. Trimming removed 7 bases from V and 0 bases from J; junction bases left unmatched: 5. In nucleotides, the CDR3 is TGTGCCAGCAAGGGGGACAGGAGCTCCTACGAGCAGTACTTC. It specifies CASKGDRSSYEQYF.

The chain links TRBV28 to TRBJ1-2; 7 nucleotides line up with TRBD1. The length of the CDR3 is 14 residues. Germline trimming cut 2 bases from V and 5 bases from J; bases unmatched to any gene: 5. Germline V gene lookup returns CDR1 MDHEN and CDR2 SYDVKM. CDR3 residues: CASSLGTDIYGYTF. The DNA for the CDR3 is TGTGCCAGCAGTTTAGGGACAGACATTTATGGCTACACCTTC.

The CDR3 loop reads CASSQTHRTGYGTDTQYF. Here the CDR3 DNA reads TGTGCCAGCAGTCAAACACACCGCACAGGGTACGGCACAGATACGCAGTATTTT. V is TRBV2 and J is TRBJ2-3, with D perhaps matching TRBD1 (6 bases). CDR1 SNHLY and CDR2 FYNNEI come from the germline V gene. The CDR3 length is 18 residues. V shed 5 bases and J shed 1 base, with 22 bases lying between them.

The gene calls are TRBV9 and TRBJ1-3; 8 bases align to TRBD1. The length of the CDR3 is 16 residues. After removal of 1 base from V and 2 bases from J, the junction contained 5 bases not matched to a gene. Germline CDR1 and CDR2: SGDLS and YYNGEE. CDR3 nucleotides: TGTGCCAGCAGCGTACAGGGGGCCTCTGCTGGAAACACCATATATTTT. Protein product: CASSVQGASAGNTIYF.

Notes on this clone: Other DNA sequences of this sample code for an identical CDR3. The J gene is TRBJ1-5, the V gene TRBV6-5, with TRBD1 as a possible D gene (6 bases). Germline values: CDR1 MNHEY, CDR2 SVGAGI. V dropped 4 bases and J dropped 4 bases, with 8 bases sitting between them. The length of the CDR3 is 13 residues. CDR3: CASSLQGNQPQHF. Written as DNA, the CDR3 is TGTGCCAGCAGTTTACAGGGTAATCAGCCCCAGCATTTT.

J is TRBJ2-2 and V is TRBV3-1 (or the pseudogene TRBV3-2), with 7 bases aligning to TRBD2. Trimming removed 0 bases from V and 3 bases from J; junction bases left unmatched: 10. The CDR3 sequence is 18 residues long. In germline, CDR1 is LGHDT, CDR2 YNNKEL (reference sequence). The CDR3 nucleotides read TGTGCCAGCAGCCAAGACGCATCCCTAGCGGAGCACACCGGGGAGCTGTTTTTT. Residues: CASSQDASLAEHTGELFF.

The J gene is TRBJ2-2, the V gene TRBV27, with D maybe TRBD1 (6 bases). V lost 2 bases and J lost 3, with 10 bases in between. Germline CDR1 MNHEY, CDR2 SMNVEV (reference sequence). This CDR3 contains 15 residues. The CDR3 DNA reads as TGTGCCAGCAGTTTAAGGGACACTTACACCGGGGAGCTGTTTTTT. Its translation: CASSLRDTYTGELFF.

J is TRBJ1-1 and V is TRBV9, with D unclear. CDR3 size: 14 residues. V dropped 0 bases and J dropped 5 bases, with 11 bases sitting between them. CDR1 and CDR2 (germline): SGDLS, YYNGEE. The DNA of the CDR3 is TGTGCCAGCAGCGTAGGACTAGACAAAACTGAAGCTTTCTTT. Residues: CASSVGLDKTEAFF.

The rearrangement uses TRBV7-8 and TRBJ2-1; 10 nucleotides match TRBD2. V lost 5 bases to trimming and J lost 4 bases; unmatched junction nucleotides: 5. The CDR3 covers 15 residues. From germline, CDR1 is SGHVS and CDR2 FQNEAQ. The CDR3 reads CASSITSGEYNEQFF. CDR3 DNA sequence: TGTGCCAGCAGCATTACTAGCGGGGAGTACAATGAGCAGTTCTTC.

The gene calls are TRBV13 and TRBJ2-4; perhaps TRBD2 as D (5 bases). The CDR3 loop spans 14 amino acids. V lost 4 bases and J lost 7, with 14 bases in between. Germline CDR1 PRHDT, CDR2 FYEKMQ (reference sequence). The CDR3 loop reads CASSSGMRWNIQYF. The CDR3 coding sequence is TGTGCCAGCAGCTCGGGAATGAGGTGGAACATTCAGTACTTC.

The DNA for the CDR3 is TGTGCCAGTAGCATCACCCTCACAGGGCGCCAAGGCTATGGCTACACCTTC. Translating it yields CASSITLTGRQGYGYTF. The chain joins TRBV19 to TRBJ1-2; TRBD1 is a possible D gene (6 bases). Germline-derived CDR1 and CDR2 are LNHDA and SQIVND (reference sequence). This CDR3 contains 17 residues. With 6 bases removed from V and 4 bases from J, the gap between germline ends came to 24 bases. The whole variable domain, remainder taken from reference TRBV19 and TRBJ1-2, is DGGITQSPKYLFRKEGQNVTLSCEQNLNHDAMYWYRQDPGQGLRLIYYSQIVNDFQKGDIAEGYSVSREKKESFPLTVTSAQKNPTAFYLCASSITLTGRQGYGYTFGSGTRLTVV.

The chain is built from TRBV7-9 and TRBJ1-1; TRBD1 matches at 7 bases. The trim removed 4 bases at V and 9 bases at J, leaving 11 bases unmatched. The V gene's germline CDR1 is SEHNR and CDR2 FQNEAQ (reference sequence). This CDR3 has 14 amino acids. As DNA, the CDR3 is TGTGCCAGCAGCTCAGACAGGGCCCTGCTCCAAGCTTTCTTT. Its translation is CASSSDRALLQAFF. Full variable domain (missing parts from reference TRBV7-9 and TRBJ1-1): DTGVSQNPRHKITKRGQNVTFRCDPISEHNRLYWYRQTLGQGPEFLTYFQNEAQLEKSRLLSDRFSAERPKGSFSTLEIQRTEQGDSAMYLCASSSDRALLQAFFGQGTRLTVV.

J is TRBJ2-3 and V is TRBV9, with TRBD2 matching 9 bases. The CDR3 runs to 15 residues. V lost 2 bases and J lost 0; bases outside the gene matches: 1. Germline CDR1 SGDLS, CDR2 YYNGEE. Here the CDR3 reads CASSVSGGSTDTQYF. The CDR3 region has the DNA TGTGCCAGCAGCGTTAGCGGGGGAAGCACAGATACGCAGTATTTT.

This clone turned up a few times. This sequence joins TRBV2 and TRBJ1-2, with 7 bases aligning to TRBD1. Germline CDR1 SNHLY, CDR2 FYNNEI. Trimming removed 2 bases from V and 2 bases from J; junction bases left unmatched: 5. The CDR3 has 15 amino acids. The CDR3 nucleotides read TGTGCCAGCAGTGAAACAGGGGTGATAAACTATGGCTACACCTTC. Its protein is CASSETGVINYGYTF.